Below are 27 T cell receptor beta chains sequenced from a single sample in a study of tumor-infiltrating lymphocytes in localized non-small cell lung cancer. Repertoires were generated with immunoSEQ multiplex PCR, while TCRdb's copy carries only in-frame clones and drops some. The sample lists over 10,000 clones; 70% to 85% were seen once. Material for sequencing was uninvolved lung tissue not adjacent to the tumor. The receptors here all came from a human donor with non-small cell lung cancer.

J is TRBJ2-2 and V is TRBV9, with D hard to call. The CDR3 extends over 18 amino acids. The germline gives CDR1 SGDLS, CDR2 YYNGEE. Trimming removed 0 bases from V and 4 bases from J, with 19 bases in between. CDR3 in DNA: TGTGCCAGCAGCGTAGGGGGTGGTCCGCTTGGATCCACCGGGGAGCTGTTTTTT. Amino acids: CASSVGGGPLGSTGELFF. Combining the CDR3 with reference TRBV9 and TRBJ2-2 gives the whole variable domain DSGVTQTPKHLITATGQRVTLRCSPRSGDLSVYWYQQSLDQGLQFLIQYYNGEERAKGNILERFSAQQFPDLHSELNLSSLELGDSALYFCASSVGGGPLGSTGELFFGEGSRLTVL.

The chain is built from TRBV4-2 and TRBJ1-4; possibly TRBD1 for D (6 bases). Germline values: CDR1 LGHNA, CDR2 YNFKEQ. CDR3 length: 14 amino acids. Trimming took off 0 bases at V and 12 bases at J, with 14 bases between the two ends. CDR3 region: CASSQDLGAMELFF. CDR3 DNA sequence: TGTGCCAGCAGCCAAGATCTGGGGGCGATGGAACTGTTTTTT.

The chain carries TRBV11-2 and TRBJ2-7, with D perhaps TRBD1 (6 bases). Germline V gene lookup returns CDR1 SGHAT and CDR2 FQNNGV. Trimming left V 3 bases short and J 2 bases short, with 11 bases between. The CDR3 is made up of 14 amino acids. DNA for the CDR3: TGTGCCAGCAGCTTCCATGGGGGCCCCTACGAGCAGTACTTC. This encodes CASSFHGGPYEQYF.

The V call is TRBV2, the J call TRBJ1-5, with 9 bases lining up with TRBD1. CDR1 and CDR2 from the germline V gene are SNHLY and FYNNEI. V dropped 6 bases and J dropped 8; count of bases not matched to a gene: 8. CDR3 length: 14 amino acids. DNA for the CDR3: TGTGCCAGCAGGGGGACAGGGCGGGGGGAGCCCCAGCATTTT. Translation gives CASRGTGRGEPQHF.

This rearrangement joins TRBV7-2 to TRBJ1-2, with D hard to call. Germline CDR1 and CDR2: SGHTA and FQGNSA. V lost 5 bases and J lost 2, with 12 bases in between. The length of the CDR3 is 14 residues. The CDR3 is CASSTRDGNYGYTF. Written as DNA, the CDR3 is TGTGCCAGCAGCACCCGTGACGGGAACTATGGCTACACCTTC.

This clone has a single count. V and J are TRBV19 and TRBJ1-2; D may be TRBD1 (5 bases). The germline V gene encodes CDR1 LNHDA and CDR2 SQIVND (reference sequence). With 7 bases removed from V and 4 bases from J, the gap between germline ends came to 10 bases. The CDR3 spans 12 residues. The CDR3 DNA follows: TGTGCCAGTACACAGGAGAGCTATGGCTACACCTTC. This translates into CASTQESYGYTF.

The chain carries TRBV30 and TRBJ2-3, with D maybe TRBD2 (6 bases). The CDR3 is 15 amino acids. CDR1 and CDR2 from the germline V gene are GTSNPN and SVGIG (reference sequence). V gave up 2 bases and J gave up 3 bases, with 15 bases separating them. The CDR3 here is CAWSSPGSGTDTQYF. The CDR3 DNA sequence: TGTGCCTGGAGTTCCCCCGGGAGCGGGACAGATACGCAGTATTTT.

This chain connects TRBV29-1 to TRBJ2-5, with 7 nucleotides matching TRBD1. This CDR3 contains 13 residues. The V and J ends lost 3 bases and 4 bases, in that order; junction bases with no gene match: 5. Per germline, CDR1 SQVTM and CDR2 ANQGSEA. CDR3 sequence: CSVEGTEGETQYF. CDR3 sequence (DNA): TGCAGCGTTGAGGGGACAGAGGGAGAGACCCAGTACTTC.

The chain couples TRBV7-2 to TRBJ1-4; no firm D call. Trimming left V 5 bases short and J 8 bases short, with 12 bases between. From germline, CDR1 is SGHTA and CDR2 FQGNSA. The CDR3 covers 13 residues. The CDR3 nucleotides are TGTGCCAGCAGCCCCGGCATCAGGGAAAAACTGTTTTTT. As protein: CASSPGIREKLFF.

The chain links TRBV28 to TRBJ1-5; D is uncertain. This CDR3 comprises 16 residues. The V end lost 4 bases, the J end lost 8 bases, and 21 bases lay between the germline ends. The germline V gene has CDR1 MDHEN and CDR2 SYDVKM. CDR3 protein: CASSSTRNPFGEPQHF. The CDR3 DNA is TGTGCCAGCAGTTCGACACGTAACCCCTTCGGGGAGCCCCAGCATTTT.

The chain joins TRBV9 to TRBJ2-2, with TRBD1 matching 10 bases. CDR3 length equals 16 residues. Germline V gene lookup returns CDR1 SGDLS and CDR2 YYNGEE. The trim removed 4 bases at V and 6 bases at J, leaving 9 bases unmatched. The CDR3 DNA sequence: TGTGCCAGCAGCACACACCCGGGACAGGGGCCCGGGGAGCTGTTTTTT. It is translated as CASSTHPGQGPGELFF.

This chain joins TRBV4-1 and TRBJ2-1; D perhaps matches TRBD2 (6 bases). Looked up from germline, CDR1 is MGHRA and CDR2 is YSYEKL. Trimming cost V 1 base and J 0 bases, with 13 bases left between them. The length of the CDR3 is 17 residues. CDR3 DNA: TGCGCCAGCAGCCAAGGTCCCTCGCGGGGCTCCTACAATGAGCAGTTCTTC. This translates into CASSQGPSRGSYNEQFF.

The chain joins TRBV7-9 to TRBJ2-2; D unresolved. Germline V CDR1 and CDR2: SEHNR, FQNEAQ (reference sequence). Trimming took off 5 bases at V and 5 bases at J, with 9 bases between the two ends. The CDR3 is 13 residues long. CDR3 DNA: TGTGCCAGCAGCCCGCAGGCGACCGGGGAGCTGTTTTTT. Translating gives CASSPQATGELFF.

This chain links TRBV30 with TRBJ1-1; D unresolved. Germline V gene data show CDR1 as GTSNPN and CDR2 as SVGIG (reference sequence). Trimming took 4 bases from V and 8 from J, leaving 14 bases between them. CDR3 length: 12 residues. This CDR3 is CAWKGRPPEAFF. In nucleotides, the CDR3 is TGTGCCTGGAAAGGGAGACCCCCCGAAGCTTTCTTT.

This clone came up a few times. V gene TRBV4-3 combines with J gene TRBJ1-2; D uncertain. V dropped 0 bases and J dropped 2 bases, with 7 bases sitting between them. The CDR3 runs 14 residues. CDR1 and CDR2 from the germline V gene are LGHNA and YSLEER. In DNA form, the CDR3 reads TGCGCCAGCAGCCAAGATGGCAGGAACTATGGCTACACCTTC. Its protein is CASSQDGRNYGYTF.

The chain carries TRBV2 and TRBJ1-1, with D tentatively TRBD1 (5 bases). The V gene's germline CDR1 is SNHLY and CDR2 FYNNEI. This CDR3 has 16 amino acids. Deletions cut 7 bases from V and 0 bases from J, with 18 bases between. The CDR3 DNA reads as TGTGCCAGCACTCAGGAAGGGGCTGCGATGAACACTGAAGCTTTCTTT. Protein sequence: CASTQEGAAMNTEAFF.

The chain combines TRBV5-6 with TRBJ2-1, with 9 bases matching TRBD2. With 1 base clipped from V and 9 bases from J, the junction kept 14 bases outside the gene matches. Germline V CDR1 and CDR2: SGHDT, YYEEEE. The CDR3 length is 17 residues. The DNA for the CDR3 is TGTGCCAGCAGCTTGTGGGGTTCGGCGGGGGGGCCCGGTGAGCAGTTCTTC. Translating it yields CASSLWGSAGGPGEQFF.

The gene calls are TRBV14 and TRBJ2-4; 9 bases are a match to TRBD1. This CDR3 is 14 amino acids long. V lost 4 bases and J lost 9; bases outside the gene matches: 7. Germline V gene lookup returns CDR1 SGHDN and CDR2 FVKESK. Written as DNA, the CDR3 is TGTGCCAGCAGCCCAGACCGACAGGGGGGCATTCAGTACTTC. Translating it yields CASSPDRQGGIQYF.

The chain carries TRBV30 and TRBJ1-2; 8 bases fit TRBD1. Germline CDR1 reads GTSNPN; CDR2 reads SVGIG (reference sequence). Trimming at V came to 3 bases and at J to 4 bases, leaving 10 bases not matched to a gene. The CDR3 length is 15 residues. CDR3 nucleotides: TGTGCCTGGAGGACTCCAGGGGGCTCGGGCTATGGCTACACCTTC. This encodes CAWRTPGGSGYGYTF.

The chain uses TRBV5-1 and TRBJ1-2; 7 positions agree with TRBD1. The CDR3 is 14 amino acids. V was pared by 3 bases and J by 7 bases, with 9 bases of the junction left unmatched. The germline gives CDR1 SGHRS, CDR2 YFSETQ. CDR3 loop: CASSWGRGDGGYTF. The CDR3 DNA follows: TGCGCCAGCAGCTGGGGCAGGGGGGACGGTGGCTACACCTTC.

The chain carries TRBV19 and TRBJ1-3, with TRBD1 as a possible D gene (5 bases). The CDR3 runs 18 residues. Trimming took 1 base from V and 2 from J, leaving 18 bases between them. Looked up from germline, CDR1 is LNHDA and CDR2 is SQIVND (reference sequence). CDR3: CASSIVGPGRRTGNTIYF. The CDR3 region has the DNA TGTGCCAGTAGTATAGTTGGGCCGGGACGGCGAACTGGAAACACCATATATTTT.

The rearrangement joins TRBV10-3 to TRBJ2-2; 7 nucleotides align to TRBD1. This CDR3 has 14 amino acids. Germline-derived CDR1 and CDR2 are ENHRY and SYGVKD. V was pared by 4 bases and J by 5 bases, with 4 bases of the junction left unmatched. The CDR3, as DNA: TGTGCCATCAGTGGGGGACAGACGACCGGGGAGCTGTTTTTT. This translates into CAISGGQTTGELFF.

The V gene is TRBV5-4, the J gene TRBJ2-2; D ambiguous. The CDR3 is made up of 12 amino acids. V lost 2 bases and J lost 7, with 6 bases in between. CDR1 SGHNT and CDR2 YYREEE come from the germline V gene (reference sequence). Here the CDR3 reads CASSLRDGELFF. CDR3 in DNA: TGTGCCAGCAGCTTAAGGGACGGGGAGCTGTTTTTT.

The chain carries TRBV19 and TRBJ1-6; TRBD1 matches at 9 bases. The germline gives CDR1 LNHDA, CDR2 SQIVND (reference sequence). Trimming took 9 bases from V and 6 from J; bases not matched to a gene: 6. The CDR3 has 14 residues. The CDR3 DNA reads as TGTGCCAGCGGAGGGACAGGGTTTAATTCACCCCTCCACTTT. Its translation: CASGGTGFNSPLHF.

This clone was detected only a few times. The V call is TRBV11-2, the J call TRBJ2-3, with 10 bases fitting TRBD2. This CDR3 has 15 residues. The germline V gene has CDR1 SGHAT and CDR2 FQNNGV. V shed 5 bases, J shed 6 bases, and the junction held 8 bases outside the gene matches. CDR3 loop: CASSSSGGGRDTQYF. The DNA for the CDR3 is TGTGCCAGCAGCAGCAGCGGGGGGGGCCGGGATACGCAGTATTTT.

The chain has TRBV5-8 and TRBJ2-1; D is perhaps TRBD2 (5 bases). CDR1 and CDR2 (germline): SGHTS, YDEGEE. Trimming stripped 0 bases from V and 2 bases from J, with 6 bases between. The CDR3 runs to 14 residues. In DNA, the CDR3 is TGTGCCAGCAGCTTGGGGAGGACCTACAATGAGCAGTTCTTC. This encodes CASSLGRTYNEQFF. Based on the CDR3 plus reference TRBV5-8 and TRBJ2-1, the full variable domain is EAGVTQSPTHLIKTRGQQATLRCSPISGHTSVYWYQQALGLGLQFLLWYDEGEERNRGNFPPRFSGRQFPNYSSELNVNALELEDSALYLCASSLGRTYNEQFFGPGTRLTVL.

The rearrangement links TRBV29-1 to TRBJ2-5; 8 nucleotides agree with TRBD1. This CDR3 has 13 residues. Germline V lookup: CDR1 SQVTM, CDR2 ANQGSEA. Trimming removed 6 bases from V and 5 bases from J; junction bases left unmatched: 8. CDR3 coding DNA: TGCAGCGTCTACCAGGGGGCCCGGGAGACCCAGTACTTC. Its protein is CSVYQGARETQYF.